These T cell receptor beta chains were read from a single sample in a study of OX40 agonist ivuxolimab in advanced cancers. Sequenced by immunoSEQ multiplex PCR; TCRdb stores in-frame clones only, minus some. This table holds 35,000 to 40,000 clones, approximately 82% found once. This specimen consisted of CD4+ or CD8+ T cells sorted from blood, obtained in a trial of the OX40 agonist ivuxolimab. These receptors all come from an adult with an advanced solid tumor such as melanoma, head and neck, liver or kidney cancer. Each CDR3 is given without its conserved first and last residue. Expanded clones get a size class; other rows say once, few or many, or leave the size out.

size: NA
J: TRBJ1-4
V: TRBV4-1
CDR3: ASSQRDRGAEKLF

size: NA
J: TRBJ1-6
V: TRBV7-3
CDR3: ASSLDRVNSPLH

size: NA
J: TRBJ1-5
V: TRBV6-1
CDR3: ASSAVDRGQPQH

size: NA
J: TRBJ2-7
V: TRBV28
CDR3: ASSSNLPYEQY

size: few
J: TRBJ2-7
V: TRBV10-3
CDR3: AISDYRGDYEQY

size: NA
J: TRBJ1-3
V: TRBV5-4
CDR3: ASSSRISGNTIY

size: NA
J: TRBJ2-7
V: TRBV5-1
CDR3: ASSLTYREKTYEQY

size: few
J: TRBJ1-2
V: TRBV27
CDR3: ASIQLGGLNYGYT

size: NA
J: TRBJ2-2
V: TRBV5-6
CDR3: ASSLGAPLLETGELF

size: NA
J: TRBJ1-2
V: TRBV27
CDR3: ASSLLGTGGFQNYGYT

size: NA
J: TRBJ2-5
V: TRBV7-2
CDR3: ASSLDTGQETQY

size: NA
J: TRBJ2-3
V: TRBV10-1
CDR3: ASSARGSGTDTQY

size: NA
J: TRBJ2-2
V: TRBV7-2
CDR3: ASSLEGRVAGELF

size: few
J: TRBJ2-5
V: TRBV9
CDR3: ASSPGRGQGGQETQY

size: NA
J: TRBJ2-3
V: TRBV12-5
CDR3: ASGLGTAADTQY

size: NA
J: TRBJ1-6
V: TRBV29-1
CDR3: SVQTDRNSPLH

size: few
J: TRBJ1-1
V: TRBV9
CDR3: ASSAMTGRTEAF

size: NA
J: TRBJ1-2
V: TRBV11-2
CDR3: ASSEHRGPTYGYT

size: NA
J: TRBJ2-3
V: TRBV11-1
CDR3: ASSLAIQIPTDTQY

size: NA
J: TRBJ1-6
V: TRBV29-1
CDR3: SVLGSSYNSPLH